This T cell receptor beta chain was recovered during a study of T cells in Graves' hyperthyroidism and ophthalmopathy. Turning to this clonotype: Antigen unknown.

The CDR3 regions of TCR beta were amplified from RNA transcripts. The HTBI primer set drove a first-round RT-PCR of the TCR CDR3. TCRdb re-analysed the multiplex PCR reads in MiXCR, keeping a single row per CDR3 protein. The table records 550,000 to 700,000 distinct CDR3 sequences, just over 45% of them present only once. The CDR3 consists of 15 residues. Germline V CDR1 and CDR2: MNHNS, SASEGT. The V gene end was trimmed by 4 bases and the J gene end by 6 bases; junction bases not matched to a gene: 7. Overall study findings and caveats: Model-based prediction identified ophthalmopathy a median about 6.8 months prior to its onset.

The V gene is TRBV6-1, the J gene TRBJ2-1; 9 bases match TRBD1. This receptor was obtained from an adult woman with Graves' disease, either hyperthyroidism or ophthalmopathy (not recorded which). Sequences were obtained from peripheral blood or thyroid tissue (not recorded which). The chain's CDR3 is CASSGTGEGSNEQFF. The DNA of the CDR3 is TGTGCCAGCAGTGGGACAGGGGAAGGTAGCAATGAGCAGTTCTTC.